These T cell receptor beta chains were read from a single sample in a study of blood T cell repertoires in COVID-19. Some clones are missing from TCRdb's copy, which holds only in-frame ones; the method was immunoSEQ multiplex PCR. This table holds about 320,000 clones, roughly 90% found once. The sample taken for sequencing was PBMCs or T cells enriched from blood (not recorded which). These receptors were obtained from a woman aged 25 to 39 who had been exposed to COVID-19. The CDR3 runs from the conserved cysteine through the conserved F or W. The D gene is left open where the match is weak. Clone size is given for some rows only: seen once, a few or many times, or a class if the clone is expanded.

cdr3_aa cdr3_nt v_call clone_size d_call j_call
CASSFPGHTEAFF TGTGCCAGCAGCTTCCCAGGGCACACTGAAGCTTTCTTT TRBV7-2 . . TRBJ1-1
CASSIIKVPGQGGRNSPLHF TGTGCCAGTAGTATCATCAAAGTCCCGGGACAGGGGGGAAGGAATTCACCCCTCCACTTT TRBV19 medium-sized TRBD1 TRBJ1-6
CASSFLRGEQFF TGTGCCAGCAGCTTTTTGCGGGGAGAGCAGTTCTTC TRBV7-3 . . TRBJ2-1
CASSKVGTGMVEAFF TGTGCCAGCAGCAAGGTCGGGACAGGGATGGTTGAAGCTTTCTTT TRBV21-1 . . TRBJ1-1
CASSTADTQYF TGTGCCAGCAGCACTGCAGATACGCAGTATTTT TRBV12-3/TRBV12-4 . . TRBJ2-3
CASSFGQSTRAYF TGTGCCAGCAGTTTTGGACAGTCAACCCGGGCGTACTTC TRBV5-8 . . TRBJ2-7
CASSLYLGDRGIGGYTF TGTGCCAGCAGCTTATATCTGGGGGACAGGGGGATCGGTGGCTACACCTTC TRBV7-9 . TRBD1 TRBJ1-2
CASSLQGIFQGYTF TGTGCCAGCAGCTTACAGGGAATCTTCCAAGGCTACACCTTC TRBV5-5 . . TRBJ1-2
CASSALWDGRTEAFF TGTGCCAGCAGCGCGCTGTGGGACGGGAGGACTGAAGCTTTCTTT TRBV9 . . TRBJ1-1
CASIDRGGTEAFF TGTGCCAGCATTGACAGGGGCGGGACTGAAGCTTTCTTT TRBV11-2 . TRBD1 TRBJ1-1
CSVRQGLDGELFF TGCAGCGTGCGACAGGGATTGGACGGGGAGCTGTTTTTT TRBV29-1 few TRBD1 TRBJ2-2
CASSLWGDGGYTF TGTGCCAGCAGTTTATGGGGGGATGGTGGCTACACCTTC TRBV12-3/TRBV12-4 . . TRBJ1-2
CASSLVAGAIQETQYF TGTGCCAGCAGCTTGGTTGCAGGGGCGATCCAAGAGACCCAGTACTTC TRBV5-5 . . TRBJ2-5
CASSQEGQLYYGYTF TGTGCCAGCAGCCAGGAGGGACAGTTGTATTATGGCTACACCTTC TRBV5-5 . TRBD1 TRBJ1-2
CASTWAQGIMNTEAFF TGTGCCAGCACCTGGGCCCAGGGGATCATGAACACTGAAGCTTTCTTT TRBV5-6 . . TRBJ1-1
CASSLDHRATYEQYF TGTGCCAGCAGCTTAGATCACAGGGCTACCTACGAGCAGTACTTC TRBV11-2 . . TRBJ2-7
CASSKPRGQETQYF TGTGCCAGCAGCAAACCCAGGGGGCAAGAGACCCAGTACTTC TRBV21-1 . . TRBJ2-5
CASSFRQTRNTIYF TGTGCCAGCAGCTTCCGACAGACGCGGAACACCATATATTTT TRBV7-2 . . TRBJ1-3
CASSLAGGLGLNTEAFF TGCGCCAGCAGCTTGGCTGGCGGGTTGGGACTTAACACTGAAGCTTTCTTT TRBV5-1 . . TRBJ1-1
CASSQVSSSLKETQYF TGCGCCAGCAGCCAGGTTAGCAGCTCCCTTAAAGAGACCCAGTACTTC TRBV4-1 . . TRBJ2-5
CASSIFGGNTEAFF TGTGCCAGTAGTATTTTCGGGGGAAACACTGAAGCTTTCTTT TRBV19 . . TRBJ1-1
CASGLSYGYTF TGTGCTAGTGGTTTGTCATATGGCTACACCTTC TRBV12-5 . . TRBJ1-2
CASSKRVGTGRGTSPEEVHEQYF TGTGCCAGCAGCAAACGGGTCGGGACAGGCCGAGGGACTAGCCCGGAGGAAGTCCACGAGCAGTACTTC TRBV21-1 . . TRBJ2-7
CASSLDRTGGYTF TGTGCCAGCAGCTTAGATCGAACGGGAGGCTACACCTTC TRBV11-2 . . TRBJ1-2
CASSWGQGATGGYTF TGTGCCAGCAGCTGGGGACAGGGGGCGACGGGTGGCTACACCTTC TRBV7-6 . TRBD1 TRBJ1-2
CASSGTSGVQDTQYF TGTGCCAGCTCGGGAACTAGCGGGGTTCAGGATACGCAGTATTTT TRBV18 . TRBD2 TRBJ2-3
CASSFTGNTEAFF TGTGCCAGCAGCTTCACGGGGAACACTGAAGCTTTCTTT TRBV7-9 . . TRBJ1-1
CASSEAGQGYTEAFF TGTGCCAGCAGTGAAGCGGGACAGGGGTACACTGAAGCTTTCTTT TRBV6-1 few TRBD1 TRBJ1-1
CASVESSGDTIYF TGTGCTAGTGTTGAGAGCTCTGGAGACACCATATATTTT TRBV12-5 . . TRBJ1-3
CASSRDSNSPLHF TGTGCCAGTAGTAGGGACAGTAATTCACCCCTCCACTTT TRBV19 . TRBD1 TRBJ1-6
CASSQMGGPHTEAFF TGTGCCAGCAGCCAGATGGGGGGGCCCCATACTGAAGCTTTCTTT TRBV3-1/TRBV3-2 . . TRBJ1-1
CASSDMGGMNTEAFF TGTGCCAGCAGTGACATGGGCGGGATGAACACTGAAGCTTTCTTT TRBV6-1 . . TRBJ1-1
CASSLPNQPQHF TGTGCCAGCAGCCTACCAAATCAGCCCCAGCATTTT TRBV5-6 . . TRBJ1-5
CASSVSVNTEAFF TGTGCCAGTAGTGTCAGCGTTAACACTGAAGCTTTCTTT TRBV19 . . TRBJ1-1
CASSTAISTEAFF TGTGCCAGCAGTACAGCAATTAGCACTGAAGCTTTCTTT TRBV6-2/TRBV6-3 once . TRBJ1-1
CASSLDSGGNTDTQYF TGTGCCAGCAGCTTAGATAGCGGGGGTAACACAGATACGCAGTATTTT TRBV11-2 . TRBD2 TRBJ2-3
CAATGGRTEAFF TGTGCTGCAACAGGGGGACGGACTGAAGCTTTCTTT TRBV30 . TRBD1 TRBJ1-1
CAISGDRNNEKLFF TGTGCCATCAGTGGTGACAGAAATAATGAAAAACTGTTTTTT TRBV10-3 . . TRBJ1-4
CASYRRATGTTDEQYF TGTGCCAGCTACAGACGTGCGACAGGGACAACTGACGAGCAGTACTTC TRBV21-1 once . TRBJ2-7
CASSLVGGTGELFF TGTGCCAGCAGCTTAGTAGGAGGGACCGGGGAGCTGTTTTTT TRBV7-9 . . TRBJ2-2
CASRQGAYGYTF TGTGCCAGCAGACAGGGGGCCTATGGCTACACCTTC TRBV6-5 once TRBD1 TRBJ1-2
CASSPIGLAGARSYNEQFF TGCGCCAGCAGCCCAATCGGGCTAGCGGGGGCTAGATCCTACAATGAGCAGTTCTTC TRBV4-1 . TRBD2 TRBJ2-1
CASSSGSPANTGELFF TGCGCCAGCAGCTCAGGTTCCCCCGCGAACACCGGGGAGCTGTTTTTT TRBV5-1 . . TRBJ2-2
CAISGGTGRGNTIYF TGTGCCATCAGTGGAGGGACAGGTCGAGGAAACACCATATATTTT TRBV10-3 few TRBD1 TRBJ1-3
CASSSHGMRVNTEAFF TGTGCCAGCAGCTCCCACGGGATGCGTGTGAACACTGAAGCTTTCTTT TRBV11-2 . . TRBJ1-1
CASSPRQGTNTEAFF TGTGCCAGCAGCCCTCGACAGGGGACGAACACTGAAGCTTTCTTT TRBV5-5 . TRBD1 TRBJ1-1
CASSQAAGYEQYF TGCGCCAGCAGCCAAGCGGCGGGGTACGAGCAGTACTTC TRBV4-3 . . TRBJ2-7
CASSVRPGVTFF TGTGCCAGCAGTGTTCGGCCAGGGGTGACTTTCTTT TRBV6-2/TRBV6-3 . . TRBJ1-1
CAISSGTINSYEQYF TGTGCCATCTCGTCCGGGACAATCAACTCCTACGAGCAGTACTTC TRBV10-3 . . TRBJ2-7
CASSSGEGGTEAFF TGTGCCAGCAGCTCCGGGGAGGGGGGCACTGAAGCTTTCTTT TRBV11-1 once . TRBJ1-1
CASSLRAGGVQPQHF TGTGCCAGCAGTTTGCGAGCAGGGGGCGTTCAGCCCCAGCATTTT TRBV6-5 . TRBD1 TRBJ1-5
CASSWLRGRGNYGYTF TGTGCCAGCAGCTGGCTCAGGGGGCGGGGTAACTATGGCTACACCTTC TRBV7-8 few TRBD1 TRBJ1-2
CASSYREGYGYTF TGTGCCAGCAGTTACAGGGAAGGTTATGGCTACACCTTC TRBV12-3/TRBV12-4 . . TRBJ1-2
CASSQPGLIDQETQYF TGCGCCAGCAGCCAACCCGGTCTTATAGACCAAGAGACCCAGTACTTC TRBV4-1 . . TRBJ2-5
CASSLASGREKLFF TGTGCCAGCAGCTTAGCGTCGGGGAGGGAAAAACTGTTTTTT TRBV7-2 . . TRBJ1-4